This T cell receptor (beta chain) was documented in a study of T cells after yellow fever vaccination. Looking at the study overall: Libraries from low-cell-number fractions were prepared with the SMART-Seq v4 Ultra Low Input RNA kit.

In the case of this clonotype: What it binds is unknown.

UMIs and a universal primer site were added when TCR cDNA was made by 5'RACE template switching. TCRdb independently ran MiXCR on the 5' RACE reads; one entry per CDR3 protein. The sample yields a few hundred thousand distinct CDR3 sequences, roughly 10% seen once. CDR1 SGDLS and CDR2 YYNGEE come from the germline V gene. The V and J ends lost 4 bases and 8 bases respectively, with 21 bases between them. This CDR3 spans 15 amino acids. General observations from the study: Clones from primary vaccination mostly reappeared after the booster (96% CD4, over 85% CD8). CD4 and CD8 compartments shared a small share of clonotypes.

The clonotype was recovered from a man aged 18 to 30 who received the YFV17D yellow fever vaccine. The chain couples TRBV9 to TRBJ1-2; D possibly corresponds to TRBD1 (6 bases). The starting material was PBMCs, obtained on the day of the first yellow fever vaccination. The CDR3 DNA follows: TGTGCCAGCAGCTTCACGGGACATCCCCAGGGGGGCTACACCTTC. Protein: CASSFTGHPQGGYTF.